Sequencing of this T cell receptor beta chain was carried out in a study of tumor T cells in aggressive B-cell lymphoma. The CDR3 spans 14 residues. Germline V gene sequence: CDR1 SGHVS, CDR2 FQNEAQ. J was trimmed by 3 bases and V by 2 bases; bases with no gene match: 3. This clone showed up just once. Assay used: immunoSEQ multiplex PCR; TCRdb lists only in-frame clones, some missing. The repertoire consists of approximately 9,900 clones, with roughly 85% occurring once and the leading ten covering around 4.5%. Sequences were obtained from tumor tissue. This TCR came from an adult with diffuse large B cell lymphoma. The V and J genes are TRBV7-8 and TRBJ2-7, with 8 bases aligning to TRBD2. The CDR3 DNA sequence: TGTGCCAGCAGCTTACGGACTAGCTTCTACGAGCAGTACTTC. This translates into CASSLRTSFYEQYF.